Listed here is a single T cell receptor beta chain. Its antigen remains unidentified. The sample is drawn from a study of cytomegalovirus exposure and HLA in healthy donors. Points from the study as a whole: Three chains linked to CMV were shown in vitro to be specific for CMV antigens.

The germline V gene has CDR1 SGHAT and CDR2 FQNNGV. V shed 8 bases, J shed 2 bases, and the junction held 3 bases outside the gene matches. The CDR3 length is 12 residues. Primers included in the PCR were 60 Vbeta and 13 Jbeta primers. Sequenced by immunoSEQ multiplex PCR; TCRdb stores in-frame clones only, minus some. This table has about 130,000 clones, over 70% appearing once. Sequencing was done on a sample of PBMCs. The source of this sequence is a man aged 30 to 45 in good health and CMV-seronegative. The chain has TRBV11-2 and TRBJ2-7; 7 bases fit TRBD2. As DNA, the CDR3 is TGTGCCAGCCGGGGGGTCACCTACGAGCAGTACTTC. Translation gives CASRGVTYEQYF.